This record concerns one T cell receptor beta chain sequence. Donors had no recently reported acute infections or vaccinations and were HIV-negative. There were only Caucasian adults among the donors, and all lived in Nashville, Tennessee. This entry is derived from a study of shared clonotypes between healthy human individuals. Sequenced by immunoSEQ multiplex PCR; TCRdb stores in-frame clones only, minus some. The sample has fewer than 1.8 million clones, approximately 98.5% seen once. The germline V gene has CDR1 SGHRS and CDR2 YFSETQ. Trimming left V 0 bases short and J 4 bases short, with 16 bases between. This CDR3 has 16 amino acids.

The sequencing sample was made of naive CD4+ T cells sorted from blood. Noted subset: CD45RA+ positively selected. The clonotype originates from a man aged 30 to 45 in good health. The chain joins TRBV5-1 to TRBJ1-2, with a tentative D call TRBD1 (6 bases). The CDR3 loop reads CASSLVPQGPGYGYTF. The CDR3 coding sequence is TGCGCCAGCAGCTTGGTTCCGCAGGGGCCGGGCTATGGCTACACCTTC.